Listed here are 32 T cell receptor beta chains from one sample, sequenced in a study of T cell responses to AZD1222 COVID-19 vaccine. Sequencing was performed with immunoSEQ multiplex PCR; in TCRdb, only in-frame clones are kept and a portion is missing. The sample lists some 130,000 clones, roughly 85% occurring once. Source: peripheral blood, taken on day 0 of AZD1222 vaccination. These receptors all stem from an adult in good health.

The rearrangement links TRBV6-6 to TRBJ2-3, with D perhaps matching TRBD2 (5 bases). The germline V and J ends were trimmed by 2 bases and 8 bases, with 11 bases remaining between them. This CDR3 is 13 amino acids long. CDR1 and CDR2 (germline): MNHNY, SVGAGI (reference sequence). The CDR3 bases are TGTGCCAGCAGTTACGGAGGCGGCCGTACGCAGTATTTT. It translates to CASSYGGGRTQYF.

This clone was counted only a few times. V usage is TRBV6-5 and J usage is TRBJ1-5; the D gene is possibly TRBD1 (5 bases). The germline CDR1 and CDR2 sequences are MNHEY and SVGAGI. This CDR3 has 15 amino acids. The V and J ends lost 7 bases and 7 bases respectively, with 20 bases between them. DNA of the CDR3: TGTGCCAGCACCCTGGGACGAGGGGCGAGACAGCCCCAGCATTTT. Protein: CASTLGRGARQPQHF.

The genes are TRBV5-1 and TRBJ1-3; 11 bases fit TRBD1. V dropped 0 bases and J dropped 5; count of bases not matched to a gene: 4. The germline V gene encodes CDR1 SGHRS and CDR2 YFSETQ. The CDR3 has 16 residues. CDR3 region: CASSLGTGGDRNTIYF. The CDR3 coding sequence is TGCGCCAGCAGCTTGGGGACAGGGGGCGACAGAAACACCATATATTTT.

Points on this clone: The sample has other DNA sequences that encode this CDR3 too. The CDR3 spells CASSSDYYEQYF. DNA for the CDR3: TGTGCCAGCAGCTCCGACTACTACGAGCAGTACTTC. J is TRBJ2-7 and V is TRBV7-9, with D tentatively TRBD2 (5 bases). Germline lookup yields CDR1 SEHNR and CDR2 FQNEAQ (reference sequence). The CDR3 is 12 amino acids. Trimming took 4 bases from V and 3 from J, leaving 7 bases between them.

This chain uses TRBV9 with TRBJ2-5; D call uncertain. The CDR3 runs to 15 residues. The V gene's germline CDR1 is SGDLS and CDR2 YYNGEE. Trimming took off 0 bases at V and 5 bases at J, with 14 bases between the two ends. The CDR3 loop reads CASSVDRTWKETQYF. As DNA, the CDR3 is TGTGCCAGCAGCGTAGATCGGACCTGGAAGGAGACCCAGTACTTC.

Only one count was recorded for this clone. In nucleotides, the CDR3 is TGCGCCAGCAGCCATCCCCAAGAGACCCAGTACTTC. Protein: CASSHPQETQYF. V usage is TRBV4-1 and J usage is TRBJ2-5; the D is unclear. Germline V gene lookup returns CDR1 MGHRA and CDR2 YSYEKL. The CDR3 runs to 12 residues. V lost 3 bases and J 1 base, leaving 3 bases between the germline ends.

The CDR3 sequence: CASSIKGRATYGYTF. The CDR3 region has the DNA TGTGCCAGTAGTATCAAGGGCCGGGCCACCTATGGCTACACCTTC. V is TRBV19 and J is TRBJ1-2, with D unclear. The germline V and J ends were trimmed by 3 bases and 4 bases, with 15 bases remaining between them. Germline lookup yields CDR1 LNHDA and CDR2 SQIVND (reference sequence). The CDR3 contains 15 residues. Full variable domain (rest looked up from reference TRBV19 and TRBJ1-2): DGGITQSPKYLFRKEGQNVTLSCEQNLNHDAMYWYRQDPGQGLRLIYYSQIVNDFQKGDIAEGYSVSREKKESFPLTVTSAQKNPTAFYLCASSIKGRATYGYTFGSGTRLTVV.

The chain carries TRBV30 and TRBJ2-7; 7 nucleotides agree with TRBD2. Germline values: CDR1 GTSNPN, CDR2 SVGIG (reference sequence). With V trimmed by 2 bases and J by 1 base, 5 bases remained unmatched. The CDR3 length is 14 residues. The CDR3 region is CAWSRVAGSYEQYF. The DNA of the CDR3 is TGTGCCTGGAGTAGAGTAGCGGGTTCCTACGAGCAGTACTTC.

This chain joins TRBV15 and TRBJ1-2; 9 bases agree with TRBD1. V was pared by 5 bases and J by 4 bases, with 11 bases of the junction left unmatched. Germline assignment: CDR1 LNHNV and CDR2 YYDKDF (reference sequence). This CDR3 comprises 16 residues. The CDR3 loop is CATSRSGGTGIYGYTF. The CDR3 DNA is TGTGCCACCAGCCGTTCGGGGGGGACAGGGATCTATGGCTACACCTTC.

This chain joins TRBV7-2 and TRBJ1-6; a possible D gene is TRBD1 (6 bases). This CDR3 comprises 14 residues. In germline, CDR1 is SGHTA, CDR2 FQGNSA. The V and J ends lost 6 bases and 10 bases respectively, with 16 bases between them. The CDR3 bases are TGTGCCAGCAGGGCTAGTCAGGGGAGGTCACCCCTCCACTTT. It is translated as CASRASQGRSPLHF.

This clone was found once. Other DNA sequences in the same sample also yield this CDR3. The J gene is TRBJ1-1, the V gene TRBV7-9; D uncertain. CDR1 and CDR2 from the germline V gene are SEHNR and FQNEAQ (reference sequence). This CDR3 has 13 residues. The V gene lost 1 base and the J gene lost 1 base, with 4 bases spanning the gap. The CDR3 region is CASSLGQNTEAFF. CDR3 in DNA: TGTGCCAGCAGCTTAGGACAGAACACTGAAGCTTTCTTT.

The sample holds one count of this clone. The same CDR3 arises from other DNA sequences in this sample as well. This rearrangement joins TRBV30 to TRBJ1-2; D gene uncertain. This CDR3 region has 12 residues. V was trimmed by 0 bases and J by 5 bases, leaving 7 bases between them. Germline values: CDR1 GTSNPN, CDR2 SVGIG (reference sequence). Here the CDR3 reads CAWSVLTYGYTF. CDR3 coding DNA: TGTGCCTGGAGTGTACTAACGTATGGCTACACCTTC.

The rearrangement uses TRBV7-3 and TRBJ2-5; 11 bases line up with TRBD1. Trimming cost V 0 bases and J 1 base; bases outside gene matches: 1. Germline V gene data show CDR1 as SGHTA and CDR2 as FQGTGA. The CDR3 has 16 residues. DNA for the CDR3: TGTGCCAGCAGCTTAACTGGGACAGGGGGCCAAGAGACCCAGTACTTC. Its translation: CASSLTGTGGQETQYF. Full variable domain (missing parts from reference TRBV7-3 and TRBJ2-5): GAGVSQTPSNKVTEKGKYVELRCDPISGHTALYWYRQSLGQGPEFLIYFQGTGAADDSGLPNDRFFAVRPEGSVSTLKIQRTERGDSAVYLCASSLTGTGGQETQYFGPGTRLLVL.

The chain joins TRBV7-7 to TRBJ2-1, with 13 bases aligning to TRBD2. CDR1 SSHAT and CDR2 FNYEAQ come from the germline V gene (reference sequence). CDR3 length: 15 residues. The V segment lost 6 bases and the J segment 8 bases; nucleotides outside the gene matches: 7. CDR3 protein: CASSLITSGGDEQFF. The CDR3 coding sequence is TGTGCCAGCAGTCTAATTACTAGCGGGGGGGATGAGCAGTTCTTC.

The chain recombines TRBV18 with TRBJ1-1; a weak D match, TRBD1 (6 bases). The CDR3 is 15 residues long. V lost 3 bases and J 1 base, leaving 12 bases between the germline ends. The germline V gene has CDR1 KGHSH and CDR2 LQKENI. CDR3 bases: TGTGCCAGCTCACCTCTGGACAGCTCGAACACTGAAGCTTTCTTT. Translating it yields CASSPLDSSNTEAFF.

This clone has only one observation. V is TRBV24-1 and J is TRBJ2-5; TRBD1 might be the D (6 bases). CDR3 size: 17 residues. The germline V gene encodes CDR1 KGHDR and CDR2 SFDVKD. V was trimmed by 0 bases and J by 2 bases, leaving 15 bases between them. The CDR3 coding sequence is TGTGCCACCAGTGATTTGCGGGCAGGGGCTGTTCAAGAGACCCAGTACTTC. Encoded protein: CATSDLRAGAVQETQYF.

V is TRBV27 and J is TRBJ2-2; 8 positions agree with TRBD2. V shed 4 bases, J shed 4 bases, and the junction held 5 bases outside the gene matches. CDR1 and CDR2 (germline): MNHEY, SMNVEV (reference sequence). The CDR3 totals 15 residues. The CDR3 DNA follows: TGTGCCAGCAGTTCAGGGACTAGGGGCACCGGGGAGCTGTTTTTT. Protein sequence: CASSSGTRGTGELFF.

In DNA form, the CDR3 reads TGTGCCAGCAGACTAGGGACATTCATGAACACTGAAGCTTTCTTT. It yields the protein CASRLGTFMNTEAFF. This rearrangement joins TRBV6-5 to TRBJ1-1; tentatively, D is TRBD1 (6 bases). The CDR3 is 15 residues long. Trimming pared 6 bases from V and 0 bases from J, leaving 14 bases between. Germline V gives CDR1 MNHEY, CDR2 SVGAGI.

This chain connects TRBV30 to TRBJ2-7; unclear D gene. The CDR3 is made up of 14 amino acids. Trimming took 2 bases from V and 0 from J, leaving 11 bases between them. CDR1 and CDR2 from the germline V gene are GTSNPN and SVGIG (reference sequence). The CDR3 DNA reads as TGTGCCTGGAGTCCCGCAGTGGTCTCCTACGAGCAGTACTTC. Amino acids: CAWSPAVVSYEQYF.

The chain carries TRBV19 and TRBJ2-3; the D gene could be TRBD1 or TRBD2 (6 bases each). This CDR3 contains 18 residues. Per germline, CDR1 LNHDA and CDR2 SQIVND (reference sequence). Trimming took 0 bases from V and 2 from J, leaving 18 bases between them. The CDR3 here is CASSIDSRGPLFTDTQYF. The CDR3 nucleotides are TGTGCCAGTAGTATAGATTCCCGGGGGCCCTTGTTCACAGATACGCAGTATTTT.

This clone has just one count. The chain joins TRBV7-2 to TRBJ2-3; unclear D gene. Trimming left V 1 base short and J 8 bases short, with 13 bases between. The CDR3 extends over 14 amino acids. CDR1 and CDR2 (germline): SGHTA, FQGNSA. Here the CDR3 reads CASSLVAPEGTQYF. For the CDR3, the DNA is TGTGCCAGCAGCTTAGTGGCCCCGGAAGGTACGCAGTATTTT.

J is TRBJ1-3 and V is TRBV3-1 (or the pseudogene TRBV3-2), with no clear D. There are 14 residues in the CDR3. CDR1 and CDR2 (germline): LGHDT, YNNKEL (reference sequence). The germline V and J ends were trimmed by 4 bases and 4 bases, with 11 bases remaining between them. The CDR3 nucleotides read TGTGCCAGCAGCCCCCGTTCCACAGGAAACACCATATATTTT. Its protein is CASSPRSTGNTIYF.

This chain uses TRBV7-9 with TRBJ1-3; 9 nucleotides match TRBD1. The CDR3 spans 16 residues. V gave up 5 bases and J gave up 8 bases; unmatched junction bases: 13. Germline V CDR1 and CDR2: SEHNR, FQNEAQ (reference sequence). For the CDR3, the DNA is TGTGCCAGCAGCGCCCGTGGGCGGACAGGGGTGGACACCATATATTTT. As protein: CASSARGRTGVDTIYF.

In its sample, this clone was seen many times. The CDR3, as DNA: TGCGCCAGCAGCTTGTTGGGAGTCACCTATAGCTCTGGGGCCAACGTCCTGACTTTC. This translates into CASSLLGVTYSSGANVLTF. This chain joins TRBV5-1 and TRBJ2-6; possibly TRBD2 for D (5 bases). The length of the CDR3 is 19 residues. From germline, CDR1 is SGHRS and CDR2 YFSETQ. V lost 1 base, J lost 0 bases, and 17 bases lay in between. The whole variable domain, remainder taken from reference TRBV5-1 and TRBJ2-6, is KAGVTQTPRYLIKTRGQQVTLSCSPISGHRSVSWYQQTPGQGLQFLFEYFSETQRNKGNFPGRFSGRQFSNSRSEMNVSTLELGDSALYLCASSLLGVTYSSGANVLTFGAGSRLTVL.

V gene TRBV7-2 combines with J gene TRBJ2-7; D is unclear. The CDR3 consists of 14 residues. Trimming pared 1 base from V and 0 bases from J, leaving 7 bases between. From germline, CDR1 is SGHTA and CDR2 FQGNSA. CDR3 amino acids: CASSLGPSSYEQYF. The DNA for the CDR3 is TGTGCCAGCAGCTTAGGGCCGAGCTCCTACGAGCAGTACTTC.

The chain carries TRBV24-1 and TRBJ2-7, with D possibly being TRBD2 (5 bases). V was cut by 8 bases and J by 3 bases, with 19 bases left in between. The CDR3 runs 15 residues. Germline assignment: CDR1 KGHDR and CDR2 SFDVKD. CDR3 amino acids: CATTRWEQAIYEQYF. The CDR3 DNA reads TGTGCCACCACAAGATGGGAGCAGGCGATCTACGAGCAGTACTTC.

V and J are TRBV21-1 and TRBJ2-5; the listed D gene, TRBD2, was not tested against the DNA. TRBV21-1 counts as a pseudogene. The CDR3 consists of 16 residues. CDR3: CASSKLRRETQETQYF. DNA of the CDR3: TGTGCCAGCAGCAAATTGCGGCGGGAGACACAAGAGACCCAGTACTTC.

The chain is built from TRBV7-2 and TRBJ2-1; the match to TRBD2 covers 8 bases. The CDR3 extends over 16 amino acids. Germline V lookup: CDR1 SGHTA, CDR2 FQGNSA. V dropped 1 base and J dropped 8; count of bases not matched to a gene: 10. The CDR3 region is CASSLGNGRVIDEQFF. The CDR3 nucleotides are TGTGCCAGCAGCTTAGGTAACGGGAGGGTAATCGATGAGCAGTTCTTC.

CDR3 bases: TGTGCCAGCAGCTTTGACAACCGAGATACGCAGTATTTT. Its translation: CASSFDNRDTQYF. The chain is built from TRBV7-3 and TRBJ2-3; the D is unclear. Germline V lookup: CDR1 SGHTA, CDR2 FQGTGA. V shed 3 bases and J shed 5 bases, with 9 bases lying between them. The CDR3 sequence is 13 residues long.

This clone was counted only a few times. The CDR3 region has the DNA TGTGCCAGCTCACCAGGGACCGGCAATGAGCAGTTCTTC. This codes for CASSPGTGNEQFF. This chain links TRBV18 with TRBJ2-1; tentatively, D is TRBD1 or TRBD2 (5 bases each). CDR1 and CDR2 (germline): KGHSH, LQKENI. The V gene lost 2 bases and the J gene lost 6 bases, with 8 bases spanning the gap. CDR3 size: 13 residues.

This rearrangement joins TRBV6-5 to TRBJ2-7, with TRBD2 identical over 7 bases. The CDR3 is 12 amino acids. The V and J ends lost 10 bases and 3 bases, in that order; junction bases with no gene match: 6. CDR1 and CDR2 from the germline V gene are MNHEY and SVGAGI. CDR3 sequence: CATTTGGYEQYF. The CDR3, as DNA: TGTGCCACCACGACGGGGGGCTACGAGCAGTACTTC.

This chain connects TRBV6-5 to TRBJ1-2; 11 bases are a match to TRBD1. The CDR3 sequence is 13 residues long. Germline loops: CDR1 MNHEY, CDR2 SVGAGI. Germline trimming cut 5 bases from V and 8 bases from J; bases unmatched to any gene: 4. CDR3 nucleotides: TGTGCCAGCAGTCCCGGGACAGGGGGGGGCTACACCTTC. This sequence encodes CASSPGTGGGYTF.